This T cell receptor beta chain was retrieved from a study of cytomegalovirus exposure and HLA in healthy donors. Study information: Among the roughly 430 genotyped donors, around 85% were placed in the Caucasian-associated ancestry cluster.

V trimming: 6 bases; J trimming: 6 bases; junction bases outside the gene matches: 4. The germline V gene has CDR1 SGHTA and CDR2 FQGTGA. This CDR3 contains 13 residues. Both 60 Vbeta primers and 13 Jbeta primers went into the PCR. Some clones are missing from TCRdb's copy, which holds only in-frame ones; the method was immunoSEQ multiplex PCR. The repertoire has some 190,000 clones, 82% of them found once; the top ten carry more than 1.5%. The receptor's source is a man aged 40-49 years in good health and CMV-seronegative. This chain connects TRBV7-3 to TRBJ1-2; 10 bases are a match to TRBD1. Material for sequencing was PBMCs. Written as DNA, the CDR3 is TGTGCCAGCAGAGGGACAGGGGAGAATGGCTACACCTTC. Its protein is CASRGTGENGYTF.